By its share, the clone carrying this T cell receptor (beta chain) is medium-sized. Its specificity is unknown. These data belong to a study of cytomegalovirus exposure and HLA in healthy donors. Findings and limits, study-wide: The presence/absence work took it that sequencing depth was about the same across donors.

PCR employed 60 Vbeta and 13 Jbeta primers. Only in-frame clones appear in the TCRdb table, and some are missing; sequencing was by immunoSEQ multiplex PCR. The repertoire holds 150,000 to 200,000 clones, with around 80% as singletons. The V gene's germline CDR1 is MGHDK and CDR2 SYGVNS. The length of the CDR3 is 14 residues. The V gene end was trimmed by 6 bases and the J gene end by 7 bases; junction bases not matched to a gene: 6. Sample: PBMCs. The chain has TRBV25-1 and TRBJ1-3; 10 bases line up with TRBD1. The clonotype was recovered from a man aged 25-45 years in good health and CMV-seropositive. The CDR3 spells CASREPGQGNTIYF. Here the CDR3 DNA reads TGTGCCAGCAGGGAACCGGGACAGGGGAACACCATATATTTT.